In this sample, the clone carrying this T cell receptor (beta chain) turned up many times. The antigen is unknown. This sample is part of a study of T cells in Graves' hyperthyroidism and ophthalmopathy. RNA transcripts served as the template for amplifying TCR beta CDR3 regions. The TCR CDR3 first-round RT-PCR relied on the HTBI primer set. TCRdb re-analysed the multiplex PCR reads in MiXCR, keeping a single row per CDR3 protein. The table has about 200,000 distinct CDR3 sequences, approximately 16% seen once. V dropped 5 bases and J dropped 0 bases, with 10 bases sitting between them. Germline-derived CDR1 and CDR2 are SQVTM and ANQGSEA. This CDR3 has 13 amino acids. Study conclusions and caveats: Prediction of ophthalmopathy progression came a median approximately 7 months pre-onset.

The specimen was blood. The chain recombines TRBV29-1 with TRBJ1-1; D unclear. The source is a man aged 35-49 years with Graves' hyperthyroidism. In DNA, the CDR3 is TGCAGCGTTCCAGGTCGGATGAACACTGAAGCTTTCTTT. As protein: CSVPGRMNTEAFF.